Following are 31 T cell receptor beta chains from one sample sequenced in a study of cytomegalovirus exposure and HLA in healthy donors. Method: immunoSEQ multiplex PCR; TCRdb's copy keeps in-frame clones and lacks some. The sample records approximately 160,000 clones, around four fifths being singletons. Sequenced: PBMCs. All receptors come from a man younger than 45 in good health and CMV-seropositive.

The chain links TRBV7-3 to TRBJ2-1; a possible D gene is TRBD2 (6 bases). The germline V gene encodes CDR1 SGHTA and CDR2 FQGTGA. Between the trimmed V and J ends, which lost 8 bases and 7 bases, there was a span of 24 bases. The CDR3 spans 16 residues. CDR3 in amino acids: CASSLGGESRGNEQFF. CDR3 nucleotide sequence: TGTGCCAGCTCATTGGGGGGAGAGAGTCGGGGAAATGAGCAGTTCTTC.

This sequence joins TRBV29-1 and TRBJ2-7; 8 bases fit TRBD1. The CDR3 runs 12 residues. Germline CDR1 and CDR2: SQVTM and ANQGSEA. Losses at the gene ends were 5 bases for V and 6 bases for J; bases not matched to a gene: 6. In nucleotides, the CDR3 is TGCAGCGTTACGGGACAGGTTGGCGAGCAGTACTTC. It yields the protein CSVTGQVGEQYF.

Only a few counts were recorded for this clone. The V call is TRBV30, the J call TRBJ1-2; D possibly corresponds to TRBD1 (5 bases). Germline CDR1 reads GTSNPN; CDR2 reads SVGIG (reference sequence). The CDR3 covers 12 residues. V was trimmed by 3 bases and J by 3 bases, leaving 8 bases between them. The CDR3 here is CAWSRDYYGYTF. In nucleotides, the CDR3 is TGTGCCTGGAGCAGGGACTACTATGGCTACACCTTC.

The chain is built from TRBV15 and TRBJ1-2; D perhaps matches TRBD1 (6 bases). This CDR3 region has 15 residues. The V and J ends lost 0 bases and 7 bases respectively, with 15 bases between them. Germline V lookup: CDR1 LNHNV, CDR2 YYDKDF (reference sequence). CDR3 loop: CATSRDLMPGVGYTF. The CDR3 DNA is TGTGCCACCAGCAGAGATTTAATGCCAGGGGTTGGCTACACCTTC.

This rearrangement joins TRBV29-1 to TRBJ2-3, with D possibly being TRBD2 (6 bases). The CDR3 sequence is 16 residues long. The V gene's germline CDR1 is SQVTM and CDR2 ANQGSEA. V dropped 1 base and J dropped 1 base, with 15 bases sitting between them. The DNA for the CDR3 is TGCAGCGTTGAAGGGGCCGGGGGTTCTGGCACAGATACGCAGTATTTT. Protein sequence: CSVEGAGGSGTDTQYF.

This chain joins TRBV2 and TRBJ1-2, with D perhaps TRBD1 (6 bases). Germline CDR1 is SNHLY and CDR2 is FYNNEI. V lost 0 bases and J lost 3, with 14 bases in between. There are 16 residues in the CDR3. The chain's CDR3 is CASSEASGAGDYGYTF. DNA of the CDR3: TGTGCCAGCAGTGAAGCATCAGGGGCGGGGGACTATGGCTACACCTTC.

This sequence joins TRBV5-1 and TRBJ2-5; no reliable D call. The ends were cut back, 4 bases at V and 4 bases at J, with 14 bases in the middle. This CDR3 region has 14 residues. CDR1 and CDR2 from the germline V gene are SGHRS and YFSETQ. CDR3 in amino acids: CASSTDTWPETQYF. The CDR3 DNA follows: TGCGCCAGCAGCACCGACACGTGGCCAGAGACCCAGTACTTC.

This clone showed up just once. DNA of the CDR3: TGTGCCAGCAGACCCACAGGGGGCTACGAGCAGTACTTC. Translating it yields CASRPTGGYEQYF. The rearrangement joins TRBV28 to TRBJ2-7; TRBD1 matches 8 bases. Germline-derived CDR1 and CDR2 are MDHEN and SYDVKM. The CDR3 runs 13 residues. The V segment lost 6 bases and the J segment 3 bases; nucleotides outside the gene matches: 4. The whole variable domain, filled in from reference TRBV28 and TRBJ2-7, reads DVKVTQSSRYLVKRTGEKVFLECVQDMDHENMFWYRQDPGLGLRLIYFSYDVKMKEKGDIPEGYSVSREKKERFSLILESASTNQTSMYLCASRPTGGYEQYFGPGTRLTVT.

The CDR3 region has the DNA TGTGCCAGCAGCAAGGTCCCGGGGGAAAACACCGGGGAGCTGTTTTTT. It translates to CASSKVPGENTGELFF. V gene TRBV7-9 combines with J gene TRBJ2-2; possibly TRBD2 for D (6 bases). Germline CDR1 is SEHNR and CDR2 is FQNEAQ (reference sequence). V dropped 5 bases and J dropped 2 bases, with 15 bases sitting between them. The CDR3 consists of 16 residues.

CDR3 region: CASRGVGRAYEQYF. The CDR3 DNA follows: TGTGCCAGTCGCGGGGTCGGCAGAGCCTACGAGCAGTACTTC. J is TRBJ2-7 and V is TRBV27, with a tentative D call TRBD2 (6 bases). The V gene lost 9 bases and the J gene lost 2 bases, with 17 bases spanning the gap. Germline CDR1 MNHEY, CDR2 SMNVEV (reference sequence). The CDR3 is 14 residues long.

V and J are TRBV5-1 and TRBJ2-7, with 10 bases fitting TRBD1. Germline V gene data show CDR1 as SGHRS and CDR2 as YFSETQ. The CDR3 length is 14 residues. V shed 4 bases and J 3 bases; nucleotides not matched to a gene: 4. As DNA, the CDR3 is TGCGCCAGCAGCAAGACAGGGGGCAACTACGAGCAGTACTTC. It is translated as CASSKTGGNYEQYF.

This sequence joins TRBV19 and TRBJ2-7, with TRBD2 identical over 11 bases. V gave up 6 bases and J gave up 0 bases; unmatched junction bases: 4. In germline, CDR1 is LNHDA, CDR2 SQIVND (reference sequence). The length of the CDR3 is 15 residues. The CDR3 nucleotides read TGTGCCAGTAGCCAGACTAGCGGGGACTCCTACGAGCAGTACTTC. Amino acid sequence: CASSQTSGDSYEQYF.

The table lists this clone with a count of one. The rearrangement joins TRBV7-2 to TRBJ1-5; D gene unclear. The CDR3 sequence is 13 residues long. In germline, CDR1 is SGHTA, CDR2 FQGNSA. V lost 3 bases, J lost 6 bases, and 9 bases lay in between. The CDR3 loop reads CASSFPPSQPQHF. The CDR3 nucleotides are TGTGCCAGCAGCTTCCCCCCATCTCAGCCCCAGCATTTT.

This clone was detected only once. This chain joins TRBV6-5 and TRBJ2-5; 7 bases match TRBD2. Germline V gives CDR1 MNHEY, CDR2 SVGAGI. Losses at the gene ends were 6 bases for V and 5 bases for J; bases not matched to a gene: 9. This CDR3 region has 14 residues. The CDR3 DNA sequence: TGTGCCAGCAGCCCCGGGACTACCTCTGAGACCCAGTACTTC. Translation gives CASSPGTTSETQYF.

This chain uses TRBV7-3 with TRBJ2-5; 8 positions match TRBD1. Losses at the gene ends were 1 base for V and 3 bases for J; bases not matched to a gene: 4. The CDR3 length is 15 residues. Germline-derived CDR1 and CDR2 are SGHTA and FQGTGA. The CDR3 spells CASSLKAGGEETQYF. The DNA for the CDR3 is TGTGCCAGCAGCTTAAAGGCAGGGGGCGAAGAGACCCAGTACTTC.

V and J are TRBV16 and TRBJ1-4; unclear D gene. The CDR3 sequence is 16 residues long. With 0 bases removed from V and 8 bases from J, the gap between germline ends came to 16 bases. Germline loops: CDR1 KGHSY, CDR2 FQNENV. Here the CDR3 DNA reads TGTGCCAGCAGCCAATCAGGGAGTTATTTTAAGGAAAAACTGTTTTTT. This encodes CASSQSGSYFKEKLFF. Full variable domain (missing parts from reference TRBV16 and TRBJ1-4): GEEVAQTPKHLVRGEGQKAKLYCAPIKGHSYVFWYQQVLKNEFKFLISFQNENVFDETGMPKERFSAKCLPNSPCSLEIQATKLEDSAVYFCASSQSGSYFKEKLFFGSGTQLSVL.

For the CDR3, the DNA is TGTGCCAGCAGCTTGACAGGGGGGTCGGGCATGAACACTGAAGCTTTCTTT. As protein: CASSLTGGSGMNTEAFF. The rearrangement links TRBV7-9 to TRBJ1-1, with TRBD1 matching 9 bases. This CDR3 region has 17 residues. Losses at the gene ends were 3 bases for V and 0 bases for J; bases not matched to a gene: 8. CDR1 SEHNR and CDR2 FQNEAQ come from the germline V gene (reference sequence).

This clone has only one observation. The rearrangement uses TRBV10-3 and TRBJ2-3; TRBD2 agrees at 16 bases. This CDR3 comprises 16 residues. The V gene end was trimmed by 6 bases and the J gene end by 6 bases; junction bases not matched to a gene: 6. Germline CDR1 ENHRY, CDR2 SYGVKD. CDR3 DNA sequence: TGTGCCATCAGGGGGACTAGCGGGGGGGCATCCGATACGCAGTATTTT. Protein product: CAIRGTSGGASDTQYF.

The chain carries TRBV9 and TRBJ1-5; tentative D call: TRBD1 (6 bases). The CDR3 is made up of 14 amino acids. CDR1 is SGDLS and CDR2 is YYNGEE in the germline V gene. The V end lost 2 bases, the J end lost 5 bases, and 11 bases lay between the germline ends. As DNA, the CDR3 is TGTGCCAGCAGCGTGACAGGAGCGGATCAGCCCCAGCATTTT. This encodes CASSVTGADQPQHF.

This clone was detected only once. J is TRBJ2-1 and V is TRBV12-5; 7 nucleotides align to TRBD2. With 4 bases clipped from V and 4 bases from J, the junction kept 10 bases outside the gene matches. The CDR3 extends over 16 amino acids. In germline, CDR1 is LGHNT, CDR2 FRNRAP. CDR3 amino acids: CASGSQTSLGYNEQFF. Here the CDR3 DNA reads TGTGCTAGTGGTTCCCAGACTAGCCTGGGGTACAATGAGCAGTTCTTC.

The J gene is TRBJ2-3, the V gene TRBV4-2; D is unresolved. V lost 5 bases, J lost 0 bases, and 12 bases lay in between. In germline, CDR1 is LGHNA, CDR2 YNFKEQ. This CDR3 comprises 15 residues. CDR3 residues: CASSFRQGSTDTQYF. The CDR3 DNA is TGTGCCAGCAGCTTTCGACAAGGTAGCACAGATACGCAGTATTTT.

This rearrangement joins TRBV2 to TRBJ2-6; TRBD2 matches at 8 bases. CDR1 is SNHLY, CDR2 FYNNEI, per germline. The CDR3 is made up of 18 amino acids. J was trimmed by 0 bases and V by 10 bases; bases with no gene match: 14. The CDR3 region is CATSRGREGVSGANVLTF. In DNA form, the CDR3 reads TGTGCCACCTCCCGTGGTCGGGAGGGAGTCTCTGGGGCCAACGTCCTGACTTTC.

V and J are TRBV7-2 and TRBJ2-7, with a tentative D call TRBD1 (5 bases). Germline-derived CDR1 and CDR2 are SGHTA and FQGNSA. The CDR3 is 14 residues long. Trimming cost V 3 bases and J 2 bases, with 11 bases left between them. Written as DNA, the CDR3 is TGTGCCAGCAGCTTTTCCGGACAAGCCTACGAGCAGTACTTC. Amino acids: CASSFSGQAYEQYF.

The chain employs TRBV30 and TRBJ2-7; weak D call: TRBD1 (5 bases). The CDR3 spans 11 residues. Germline CDR1 reads GTSNPN; CDR2 reads SVGIG (reference sequence). The V end lost 4 bases, the J end lost 3 bases, and 7 bases lay between the germline ends. DNA for the CDR3: TGTGCCTGGAACAGGAACTACGAGCAGTACTTC. Translated: CAWNRNYEQYF.

This clone came up a few times. V is TRBV18 and J is TRBJ1-6, with D unclear. CDR1 and CDR2 from the germline V gene are KGHSH and LQKENI. Trimming stripped 3 bases from V and 9 bases from J, with 9 bases between. The CDR3 extends over 13 amino acids. CDR3: CASSPLHGSPLHF. In DNA, the CDR3 is TGTGCCAGCTCACCCCTCCACGGTTCACCCCTCCACTTT.

The chain joins TRBV15 to TRBJ2-5; 7 bases are a match to TRBD1. After removal of 5 bases from V and 5 bases from J, the junction contained 8 bases not matched to a gene. The V gene's germline CDR1 is LNHNV and CDR2 YYDKDF (reference sequence). This CDR3 comprises 14 residues. This chain's CDR3 is CATSHQGVGETQYF. The CDR3 nucleotides are TGTGCCACCAGCCACCAGGGGGTCGGGGAGACCCAGTACTTC.

The V call is TRBV7-9, the J call TRBJ1-3, with 9 bases fitting TRBD1. V was pared by 5 bases and J by 4 bases, with 6 bases of the junction left unmatched. The CDR3 contains 15 residues. Germline lookup yields CDR1 SEHNR and CDR2 FQNEAQ (reference sequence). The CDR3 nucleotides are TGTGCCAGCAGCACACAGGGGGCTACGGGAAACACCATATATTTT. The encoded protein is CASSTQGATGNTIYF.

V is TRBV9 and J is TRBJ2-2, with 8 bases matching TRBD2. Germline V gene sequence: CDR1 SGDLS, CDR2 YYNGEE. CDR3 length equals 16 residues. J gave up 0 bases and V 4 bases, and 5 bases lay outside the gene matches. CDR3 sequence reads: CASSPNSGANTGELFF. Written as DNA, the CDR3 is TGTGCCAGCAGCCCCAATAGCGGGGCGAACACCGGGGAGCTGTTTTTT. Filled out from reference TRBV9 and TRBJ2-2, the complete variable domain reads DSGVTQTPKHLITATGQRVTLRCSPRSGDLSVYWYQQSLDQGLQFLIQYYNGEERAKGNILERFSAQQFPDLHSELNLSSLELGDSALYFCASSPNSGANTGELFFGEGSRLTVL.

V gene TRBV10-2 combines with J gene TRBJ2-1; 14 positions match TRBD2. Trimming took 6 bases from V and 8 from J; bases not matched to a gene: 6. Germline CDR1 and CDR2: WSHSY and SAAADI. CDR3 size: 15 residues. CDR3 sequence (DNA): TGCGCCAGCAGCCTGACTAGCGGGGGGGCCGATGAGCAGTTCTTC. It specifies CASSLTSGGADEQFF.

The chain recombines TRBV27 with TRBJ1-6, with D possibly TRBD1 on 6 matching bases. Per the germline V gene, CDR1 is MNHEY and CDR2 is SMNVEV (reference sequence). The CDR3 sequence is 22 residues long. Trimming took 5 bases from V and 10 from J, leaving 39 bases between them. As DNA, the CDR3 is TGTGCCAGCAGTCCCAAACCGGACAGCCTTAGGGTTTGGCTCAGCGTTCCATCACCCCTCCACTTT. It codes for CASSPKPDSLRVWLSVPSPLHF.

The chain employs TRBV5-1 and TRBJ2-7; 11 bases are a match to TRBD1. The CDR3 contains 15 residues. CDR1 is SGHRS and CDR2 is YFSETQ in the germline V gene. J lost 0 bases, V lost 4 bases, and 3 bases had no gene match. The CDR3 sequence: CASSGGQGGSYEQYF. CDR3 DNA: TGCGCCAGCAGCGGGGGACAGGGGGGCTCCTACGAGCAGTACTTC. The full variable domain, rest sourced from reference TRBV5-1 and TRBJ2-7, is KAGVTQTPRYLIKTRGQQVTLSCSPISGHRSVSWYQQTPGQGLQFLFEYFSETQRNKGNFPGRFSGRQFSNSRSEMNVSTLELGDSALYLCASSGGQGGSYEQYFGPGTRLTVT.